Reported below is one T cell receptor beta chain. These data originate in a study of breast tumors, draining lymph nodes, adjacent tissues. TCRdb processed the multiplex PCR reads anew with MiXCR; each CDR3 protein has one entry. The sample has 200,000 to 300,000 distinct CDR3 sequences, 30% to 35% seen once. CDR1 LGHDT and CDR2 YNNKEL come from the germline V gene (reference sequence). The CDR3 is made up of 15 amino acids. V was shortened by 0 bases and J by 0 bases, with 9 bases between the two germline ends. Axillary draining lymph nodes of breast cancer patients supplied the node samples. This sequence joins TRBV3-1 and TRBJ2-7; D gene ambiguous. Sequences were obtained from axillary lymph node tissue. This TCR derives from a female donor with breast cancer. Some clones in this sample may be carry-over from other donors' samples. CDR3 coding DNA: TGTGCCAGCAGCCAAGATCCCGGAAGCTCCTACGAGCAGTACTTC. Translated, it gives CASSQDPGSSYEQYF.